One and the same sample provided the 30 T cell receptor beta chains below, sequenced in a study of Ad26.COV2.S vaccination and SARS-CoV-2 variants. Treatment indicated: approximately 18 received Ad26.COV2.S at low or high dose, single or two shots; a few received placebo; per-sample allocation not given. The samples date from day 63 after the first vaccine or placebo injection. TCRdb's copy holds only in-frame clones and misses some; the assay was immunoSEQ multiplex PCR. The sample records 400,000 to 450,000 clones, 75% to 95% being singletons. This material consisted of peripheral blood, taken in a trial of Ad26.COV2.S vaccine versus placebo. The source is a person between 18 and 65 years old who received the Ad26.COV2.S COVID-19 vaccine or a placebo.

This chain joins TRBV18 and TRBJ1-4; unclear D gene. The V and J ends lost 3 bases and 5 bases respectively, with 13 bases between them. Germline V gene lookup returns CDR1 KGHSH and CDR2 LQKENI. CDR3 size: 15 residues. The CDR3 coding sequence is TGTGCCAGCTCACCGCCCGGGATACCGAATGAAAAACTGTTTTTT. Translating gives CASSPPGIPNEKLFF.

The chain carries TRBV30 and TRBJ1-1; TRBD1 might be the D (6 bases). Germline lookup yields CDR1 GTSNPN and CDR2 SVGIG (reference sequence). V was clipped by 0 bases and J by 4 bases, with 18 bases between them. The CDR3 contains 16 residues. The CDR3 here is CAWSVTGRKLSTEAFF. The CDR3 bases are TGTGCCTGGAGTGTAACAGGGAGGAAACTGAGCACTGAAGCTTTCTTT. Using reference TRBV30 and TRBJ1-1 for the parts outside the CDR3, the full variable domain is SQTIHQWPATLVQPVGSPLSLECTVEGTSNPNLYWYRQAAGRGLQLLFYSVGIGQISSEVPQNLSASRPQDRQFILSSKKLLLSDSGFYLCAWSVTGRKLSTEAFFGQGTRLTVV.

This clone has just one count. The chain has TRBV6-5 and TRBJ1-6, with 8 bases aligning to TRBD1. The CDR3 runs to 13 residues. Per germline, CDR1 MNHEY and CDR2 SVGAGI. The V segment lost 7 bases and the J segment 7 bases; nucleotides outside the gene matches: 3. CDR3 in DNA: TGTGCCAGCACAACAGGGGGAAATTCACCCCTCCACTTT. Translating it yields CASTTGGNSPLHF.

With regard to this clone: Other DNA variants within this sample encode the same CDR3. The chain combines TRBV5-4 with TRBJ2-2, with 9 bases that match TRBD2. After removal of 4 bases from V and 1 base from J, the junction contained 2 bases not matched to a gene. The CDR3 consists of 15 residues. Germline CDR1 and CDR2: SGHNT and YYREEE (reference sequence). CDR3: CASSLSGRNTGELFF. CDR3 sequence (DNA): TGTGCCAGCAGCCTTAGCGGGAGGAACACCGGGGAGCTGTTTTTT.

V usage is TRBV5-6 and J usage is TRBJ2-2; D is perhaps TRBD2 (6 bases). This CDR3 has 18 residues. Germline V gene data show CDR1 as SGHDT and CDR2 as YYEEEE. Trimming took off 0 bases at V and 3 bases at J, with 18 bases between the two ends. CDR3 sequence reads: CASSLGAGGIGDTGELFF. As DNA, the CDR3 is TGTGCCAGCAGCTTGGGGGCAGGCGGGATTGGAGACACCGGGGAGCTGTTTTTT.

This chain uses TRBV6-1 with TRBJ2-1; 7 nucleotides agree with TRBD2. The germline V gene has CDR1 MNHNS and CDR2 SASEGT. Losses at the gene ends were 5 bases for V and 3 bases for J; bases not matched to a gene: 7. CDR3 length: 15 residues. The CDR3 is CASSLGRDYYNEQFF. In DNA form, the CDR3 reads TGTGCCAGCAGTTTGGGCCGGGACTACTACAATGAGCAGTTCTTC.

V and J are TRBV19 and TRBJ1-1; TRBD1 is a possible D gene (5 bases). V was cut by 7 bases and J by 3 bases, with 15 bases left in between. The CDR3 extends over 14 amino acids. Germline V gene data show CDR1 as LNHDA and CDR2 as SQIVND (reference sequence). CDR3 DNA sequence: TGTGCCAGTACCCTGACAGATTACTACACTGAAGCTTTCTTT. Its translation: CASTLTDYYTEAFF. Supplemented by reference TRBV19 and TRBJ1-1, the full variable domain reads DGGITQSPKYLFRKEGQNVTLSCEQNLNHDAMYWYRQDPGQGLRLIYYSQIVNDFQKGDIAEGYSVSREKKESFPLTVTSAQKNPTAFYLCASTLTDYYTEAFFGQGTRLTVV.

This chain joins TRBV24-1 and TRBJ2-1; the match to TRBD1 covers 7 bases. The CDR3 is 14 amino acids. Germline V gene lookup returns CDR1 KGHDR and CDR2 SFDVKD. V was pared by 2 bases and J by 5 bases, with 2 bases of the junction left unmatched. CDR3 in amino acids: CATSDWGTDNEQFF. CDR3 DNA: TGTGCCACCAGTGATTGGGGGACAGACAATGAGCAGTTCTTC.

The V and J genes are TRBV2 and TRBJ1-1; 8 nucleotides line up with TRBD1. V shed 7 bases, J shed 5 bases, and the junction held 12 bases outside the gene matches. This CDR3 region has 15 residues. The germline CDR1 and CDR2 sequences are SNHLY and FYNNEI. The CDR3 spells CASTVSTGGGTEAFF. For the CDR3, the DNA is TGTGCCAGCACCGTCTCAACAGGGGGGGGGACTGAAGCTTTCTTT.

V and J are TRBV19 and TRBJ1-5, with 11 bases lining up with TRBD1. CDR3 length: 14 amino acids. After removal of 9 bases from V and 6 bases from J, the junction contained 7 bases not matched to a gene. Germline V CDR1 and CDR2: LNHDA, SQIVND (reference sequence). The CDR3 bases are TGTGCCAGCGGAAGGACAGGGGGCTTTCAGCCCCAGCATTTT. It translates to CASGRTGGFQPQHF. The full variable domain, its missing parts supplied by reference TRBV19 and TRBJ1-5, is DGGITQSPKYLFRKEGQNVTLSCEQNLNHDAMYWYRQDPGQGLRLIYYSQIVNDFQKGDIAEGYSVSREKKESFPLTVTSAQKNPTAFYLCASGRTGGFQPQHFGDGTRLSIL.

The CDR3 DNA is TGTGCCAGCAGCCTCACAAACCTCCCCTACGAGCAGTACTTC. Amino acids: CASSLTNLPYEQYF. This chain connects TRBV11-1 to TRBJ2-7; D remains unclear. V dropped 5 bases and J dropped 2 bases, with 13 bases sitting between them. The CDR3 runs to 14 residues. Germline CDR1 is SGHAT and CDR2 is FQDESV (reference sequence).

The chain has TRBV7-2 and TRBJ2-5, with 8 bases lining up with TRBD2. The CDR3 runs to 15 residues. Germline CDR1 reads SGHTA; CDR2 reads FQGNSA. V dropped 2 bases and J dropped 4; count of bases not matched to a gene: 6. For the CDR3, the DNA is TGTGCCAGCAGCTTACCAGCGGGAGTTGGAGAGACCCAGTACTTC. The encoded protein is CASSLPAGVGETQYF.

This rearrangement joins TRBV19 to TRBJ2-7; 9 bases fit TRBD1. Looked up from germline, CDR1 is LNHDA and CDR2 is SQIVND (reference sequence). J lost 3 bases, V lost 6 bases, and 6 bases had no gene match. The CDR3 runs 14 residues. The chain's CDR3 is CASSHRQGDYEQYF. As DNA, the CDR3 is TGTGCCAGTAGCCATCGACAGGGGGACTACGAGCAGTACTTC.

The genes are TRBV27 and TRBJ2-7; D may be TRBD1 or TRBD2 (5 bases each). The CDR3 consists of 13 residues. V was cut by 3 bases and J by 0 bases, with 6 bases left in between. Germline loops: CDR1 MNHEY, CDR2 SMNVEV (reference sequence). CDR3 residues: CASSFGASYEQYF. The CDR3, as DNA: TGTGCCAGCAGTTTCGGGGCCTCCTACGAGCAGTACTTC.

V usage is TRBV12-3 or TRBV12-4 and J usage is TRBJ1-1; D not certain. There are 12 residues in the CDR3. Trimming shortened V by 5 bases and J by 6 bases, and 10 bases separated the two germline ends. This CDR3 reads CASSGRRPEAFF. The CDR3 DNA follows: TGTGCCAGCAGTGGACGACGCCCTGAAGCTTTCTTT.

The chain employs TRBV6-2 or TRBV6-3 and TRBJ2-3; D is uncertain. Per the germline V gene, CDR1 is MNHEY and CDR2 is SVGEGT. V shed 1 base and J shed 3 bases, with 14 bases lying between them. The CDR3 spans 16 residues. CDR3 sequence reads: CASSYYTERLTDTQYF. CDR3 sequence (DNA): TGTGCCAGCAGTTACTACACGGAGAGACTTACAGATACGCAGTATTTT.

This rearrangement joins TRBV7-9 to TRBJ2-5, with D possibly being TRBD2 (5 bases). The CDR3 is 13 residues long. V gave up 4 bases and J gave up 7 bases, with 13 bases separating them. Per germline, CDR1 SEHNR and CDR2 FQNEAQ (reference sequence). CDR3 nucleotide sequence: TGTGCCAGCAGCTCAGAGCGGACGGGGACCCAGTACTTC. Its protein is CASSSERTGTQYF.

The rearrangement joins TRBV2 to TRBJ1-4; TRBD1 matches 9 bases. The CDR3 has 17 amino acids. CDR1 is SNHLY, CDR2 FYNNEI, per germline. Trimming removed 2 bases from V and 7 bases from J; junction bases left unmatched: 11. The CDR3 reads CASSELRGTGYFEKLFF. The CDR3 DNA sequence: TGTGCCAGCAGTGAATTGCGTGGGACAGGGTATTTTGAAAAACTGTTTTTT.

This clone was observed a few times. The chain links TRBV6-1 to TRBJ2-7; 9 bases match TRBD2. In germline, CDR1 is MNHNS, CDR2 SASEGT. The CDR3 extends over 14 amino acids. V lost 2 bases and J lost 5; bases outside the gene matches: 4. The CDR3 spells CASSELAGMNEQYF. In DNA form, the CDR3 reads TGTGCCAGCAGTGAACTAGCGGGAATGAACGAGCAGTACTTC.

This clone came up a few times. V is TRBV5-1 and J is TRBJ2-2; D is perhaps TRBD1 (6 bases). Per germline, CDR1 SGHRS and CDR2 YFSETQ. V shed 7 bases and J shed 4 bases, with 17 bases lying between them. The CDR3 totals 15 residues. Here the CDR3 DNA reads TGCGCCAGCGCACCGGGACACGAGACCACCGGGGAGCTGTTTTTT. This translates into CASAPGHETTGELFF. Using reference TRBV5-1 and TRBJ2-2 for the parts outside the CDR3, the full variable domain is KAGVTQTPRYLIKTRGQQVTLSCSPISGHRSVSWYQQTPGQGLQFLFEYFSETQRNKGNFPGRFSGRQFSNSRSEMNVSTLELGDSALYLCASAPGHETTGELFFGEGSRLTVL.

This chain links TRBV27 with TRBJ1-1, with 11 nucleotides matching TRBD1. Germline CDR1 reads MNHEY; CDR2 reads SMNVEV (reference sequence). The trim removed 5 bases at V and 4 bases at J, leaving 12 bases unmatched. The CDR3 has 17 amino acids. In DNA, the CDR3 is TGTGCCAGCAGTCAAGGGACAGGGGGGATGATGGCCACTGAAGCTTTCTTT. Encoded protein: CASSQGTGGMMATEAFF.

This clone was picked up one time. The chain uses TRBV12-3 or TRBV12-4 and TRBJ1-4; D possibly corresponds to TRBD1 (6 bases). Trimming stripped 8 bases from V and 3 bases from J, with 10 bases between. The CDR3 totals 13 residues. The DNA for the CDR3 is TGTGCCAGCCTACCAGGGGCTAATGAAAAACTGTTTTTT. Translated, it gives CASLPGANEKLFF.

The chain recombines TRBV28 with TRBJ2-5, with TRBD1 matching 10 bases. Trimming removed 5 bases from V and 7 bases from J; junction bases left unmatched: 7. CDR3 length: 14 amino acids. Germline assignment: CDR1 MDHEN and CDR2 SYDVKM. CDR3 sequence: CASSLGTGVGTQYF. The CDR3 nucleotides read TGTGCCAGCAGTCTCGGGACAGGGGTTGGGACCCAGTACTTC.

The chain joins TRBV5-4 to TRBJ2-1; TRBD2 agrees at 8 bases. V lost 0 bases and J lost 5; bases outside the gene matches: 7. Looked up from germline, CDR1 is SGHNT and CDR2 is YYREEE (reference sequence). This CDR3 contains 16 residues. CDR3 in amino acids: CASSLEGTRGHNEQFF. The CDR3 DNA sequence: TGTGCCAGCAGCTTGGAGGGGACTAGAGGACACAATGAGCAGTTCTTC.

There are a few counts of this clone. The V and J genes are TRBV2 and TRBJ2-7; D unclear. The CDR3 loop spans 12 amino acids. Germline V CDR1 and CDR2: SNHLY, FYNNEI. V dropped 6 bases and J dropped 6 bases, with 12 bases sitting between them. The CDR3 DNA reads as TGTGCCAGCAGAATGTTCCGAGGCGAGCAGTACTTC. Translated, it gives CASRMFRGEQYF.

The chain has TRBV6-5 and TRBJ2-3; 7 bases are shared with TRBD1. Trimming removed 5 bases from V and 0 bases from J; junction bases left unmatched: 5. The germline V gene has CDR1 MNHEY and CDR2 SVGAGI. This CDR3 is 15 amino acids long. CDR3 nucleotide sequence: TGTGCCAGCAGTCCCCAGGGGGATAGCACAGATACGCAGTATTTT. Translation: CASSPQGDSTDTQYF.

In DNA, the CDR3 is TGTGCCTCCAGGGAAGGGAACTATGGCTACACCTTC. This translates into CASREGNYGYTF. This sequence joins TRBV28 and TRBJ1-2, with D tentatively TRBD1 (5 bases). CDR3 length equals 12 residues. CDR1 and CDR2 from the germline V gene are MDHEN and SYDVKM. The germline V and J ends were trimmed by 11 bases and 2 bases, with 12 bases remaining between them.

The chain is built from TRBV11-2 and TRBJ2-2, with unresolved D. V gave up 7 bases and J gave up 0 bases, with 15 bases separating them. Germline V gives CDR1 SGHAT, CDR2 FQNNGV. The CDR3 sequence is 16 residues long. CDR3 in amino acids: CASTRFAGPNTGELFF. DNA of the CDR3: TGTGCCAGCACCCGTTTTGCAGGACCGAACACCGGGGAGCTGTTTTTT.

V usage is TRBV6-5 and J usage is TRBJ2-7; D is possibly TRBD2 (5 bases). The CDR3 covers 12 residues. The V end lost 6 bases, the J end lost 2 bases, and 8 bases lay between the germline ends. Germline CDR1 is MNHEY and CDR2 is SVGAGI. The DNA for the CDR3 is TGTGCCAGCAGAGCGGTTACCTACGAGCAGTACTTC. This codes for CASRAVTYEQYF.

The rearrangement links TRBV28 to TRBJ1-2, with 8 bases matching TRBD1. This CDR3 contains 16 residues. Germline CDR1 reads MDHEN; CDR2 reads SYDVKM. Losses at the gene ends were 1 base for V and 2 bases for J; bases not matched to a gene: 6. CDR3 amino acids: CASSLFIRGPNYGYTF. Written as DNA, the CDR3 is TGTGCCAGCAGTTTATTTATCAGGGGGCCGAACTATGGCTACACCTTC.